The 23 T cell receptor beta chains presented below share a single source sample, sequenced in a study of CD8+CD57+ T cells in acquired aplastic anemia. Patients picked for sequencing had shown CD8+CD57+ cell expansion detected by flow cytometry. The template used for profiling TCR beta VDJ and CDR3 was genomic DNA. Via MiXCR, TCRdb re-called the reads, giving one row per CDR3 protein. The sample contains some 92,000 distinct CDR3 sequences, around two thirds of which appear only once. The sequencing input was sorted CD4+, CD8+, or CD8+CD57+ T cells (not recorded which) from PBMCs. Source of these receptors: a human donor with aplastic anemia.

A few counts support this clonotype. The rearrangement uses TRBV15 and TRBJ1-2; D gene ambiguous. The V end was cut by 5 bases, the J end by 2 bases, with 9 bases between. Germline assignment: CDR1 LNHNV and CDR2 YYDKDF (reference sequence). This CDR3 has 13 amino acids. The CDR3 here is CATSEIENYGYTF. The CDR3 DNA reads TGTGCCACCAGCGAGATAGAGAACTATGGCTACACCTTC.

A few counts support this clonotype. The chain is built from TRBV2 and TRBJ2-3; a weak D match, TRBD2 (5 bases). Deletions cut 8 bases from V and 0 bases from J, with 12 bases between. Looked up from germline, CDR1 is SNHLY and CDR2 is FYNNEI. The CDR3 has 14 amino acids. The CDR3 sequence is CASEGGTSTDTQYF. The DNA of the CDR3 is TGTGCCAGCGAGGGCGGAACTAGCACAGATACGCAGTATTTT.

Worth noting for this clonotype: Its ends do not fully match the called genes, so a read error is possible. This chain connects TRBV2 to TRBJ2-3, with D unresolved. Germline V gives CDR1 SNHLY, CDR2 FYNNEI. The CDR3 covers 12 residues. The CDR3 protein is CACSWGTDTQYF. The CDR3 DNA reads TGTGCCTGCAGTTGGGGCACAGATACGCAGTATTTT.

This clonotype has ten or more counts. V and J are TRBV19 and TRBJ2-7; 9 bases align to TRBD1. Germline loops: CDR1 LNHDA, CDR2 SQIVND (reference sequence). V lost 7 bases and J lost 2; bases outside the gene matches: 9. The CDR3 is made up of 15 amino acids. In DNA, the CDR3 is TGTGCCAGTACCCCCAGAGGGACAGGGACCTACGAGCAGTACTTC. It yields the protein CASTPRGTGTYEQYF.

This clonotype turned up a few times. CDR3 region: CASSYSGGSTDTQYF. In DNA, the CDR3 is TGTGCCAGCAGCTATAGCGGGGGGAGCACAGATACGCAGTATTTT. The genes are TRBV11-1 and TRBJ2-3, with 10 bases aligning to TRBD2. The J segment lost 0 bases and the V segment lost 4 bases, leaving 1 base of the junction unmatched. Germline V gene sequence: CDR1 SGHAT, CDR2 FQDESV (reference sequence). The CDR3 covers 15 residues.

As DNA, the CDR3 is TGCAGCATCCCAGAAGTGGACACCCAGTACTTC. It is translated as CSIPEVDTQYF. The V and J genes are TRBV29-1 and TRBJ2-5; D remains unclear. This CDR3 is built from 11 residues. Per the germline V gene, CDR1 is SQVTM and CDR2 is ANQGSEA. V was pared by 8 bases and J by 8 bases, with 15 bases between.

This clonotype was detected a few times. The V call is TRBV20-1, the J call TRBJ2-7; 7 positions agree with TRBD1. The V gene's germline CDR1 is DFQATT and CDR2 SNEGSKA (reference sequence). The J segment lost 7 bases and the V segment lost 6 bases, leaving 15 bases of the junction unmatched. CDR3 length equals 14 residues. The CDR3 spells CSARAAQGPGEQYF. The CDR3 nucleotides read TGCAGTGCGCGGGCGGCACAGGGGCCGGGGGAGCAGTACTTC.

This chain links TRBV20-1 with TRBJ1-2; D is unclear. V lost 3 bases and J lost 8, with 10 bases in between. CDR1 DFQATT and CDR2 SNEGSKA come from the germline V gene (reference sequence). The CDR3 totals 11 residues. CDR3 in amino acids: CSARWGDGYTF. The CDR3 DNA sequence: TGCAGTGCTAGGTGGGGAGACGGCTACACCTTC.

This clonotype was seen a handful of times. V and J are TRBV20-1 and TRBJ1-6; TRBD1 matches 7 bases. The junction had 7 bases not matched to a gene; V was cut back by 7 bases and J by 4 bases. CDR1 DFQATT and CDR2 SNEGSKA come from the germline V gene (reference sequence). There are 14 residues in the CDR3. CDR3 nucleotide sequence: TGCAGTGGGAACGGGACAGCGTATAATTCACCCCTCCACTTT. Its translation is CSGNGTAYNSPLHF.

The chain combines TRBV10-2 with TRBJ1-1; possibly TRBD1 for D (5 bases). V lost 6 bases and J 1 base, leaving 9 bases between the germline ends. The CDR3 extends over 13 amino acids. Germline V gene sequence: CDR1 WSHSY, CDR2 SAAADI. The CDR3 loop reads CASSFGTNTEAFF. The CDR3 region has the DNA TGCGCCAGCAGCTTCGGGACGAACACTGAAGCTTTCTTT.

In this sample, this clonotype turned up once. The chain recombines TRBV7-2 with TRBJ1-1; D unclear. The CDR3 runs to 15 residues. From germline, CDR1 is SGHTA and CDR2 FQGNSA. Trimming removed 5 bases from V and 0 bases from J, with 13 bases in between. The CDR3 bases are TGTGCCAGCAGCGGTGCCCGGCCGATGAACACTGAAGCTTTCTTT. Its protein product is CASSGARPMNTEAFF.

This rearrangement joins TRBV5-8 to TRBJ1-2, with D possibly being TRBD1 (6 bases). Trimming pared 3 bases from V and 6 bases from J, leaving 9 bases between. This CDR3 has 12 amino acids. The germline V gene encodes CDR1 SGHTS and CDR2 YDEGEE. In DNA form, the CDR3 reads TGTGCCAGCAGCTACAACAGGGATGGCTACACCTTC. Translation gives CASSYNRDGYTF.

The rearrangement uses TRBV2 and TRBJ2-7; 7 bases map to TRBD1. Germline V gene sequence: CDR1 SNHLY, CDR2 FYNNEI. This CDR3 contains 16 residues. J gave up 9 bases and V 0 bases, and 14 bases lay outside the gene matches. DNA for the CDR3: TGTGCCAGCAGTGAAGCAACCGGGACAGCTTCGCCGGGGCAGTACTTC. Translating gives CASSEATGTASPGQYF.

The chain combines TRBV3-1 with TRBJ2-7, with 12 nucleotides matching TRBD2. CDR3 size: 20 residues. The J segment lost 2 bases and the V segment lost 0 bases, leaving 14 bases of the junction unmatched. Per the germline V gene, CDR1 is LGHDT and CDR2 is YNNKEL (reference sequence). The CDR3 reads CASSQEAPGTSGRHPYEQYF. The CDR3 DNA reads TGTGCCAGCAGCCAAGAAGCTCCCGGGACTAGCGGGCGCCATCCCTACGAGCAGTACTTC.

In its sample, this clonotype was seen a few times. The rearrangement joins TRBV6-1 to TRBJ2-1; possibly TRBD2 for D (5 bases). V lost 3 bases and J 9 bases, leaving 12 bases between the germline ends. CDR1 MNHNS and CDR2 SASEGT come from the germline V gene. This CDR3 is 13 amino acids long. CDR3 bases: TGTGCCAGCAGTGACAGCCTAGAGGGTGAGCAGTTCTTC. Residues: CASSDSLEGEQFF.

The DNA of the CDR3 is TGTGCCACCAGCAGAGACGGACAGGGCTACGAGCAGTACTTC. The encoded protein is CATSRDGQGYEQYF. The V and J genes are TRBV15 and TRBJ2-7; 8 bases agree with TRBD1. Germline V CDR1 and CDR2: LNHNV, YYDKDF (reference sequence). The CDR3 is 14 residues long. Unmatched junction bases numbered 1, after V lost 0 bases and J lost 3 bases.

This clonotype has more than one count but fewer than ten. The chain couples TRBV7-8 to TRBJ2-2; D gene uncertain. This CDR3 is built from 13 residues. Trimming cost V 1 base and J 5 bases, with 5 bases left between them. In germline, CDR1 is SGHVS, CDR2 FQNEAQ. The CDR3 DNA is TGTGCCAGCAGCTTAGACGGAACCGGGGAGCTGTTTTTT. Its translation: CASSLDGTGELFF. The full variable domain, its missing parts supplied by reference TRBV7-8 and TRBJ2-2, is GAGVSQSPRYKVAKRGQDVALRCDPISGHVSLFWYQQALGQGPEFLTYFQNEAQLDKSGLPSDRFFAERPEGSVSTLKIQRTQQEDSAVYLCASSLDGTGELFFGEGSRLTVL.

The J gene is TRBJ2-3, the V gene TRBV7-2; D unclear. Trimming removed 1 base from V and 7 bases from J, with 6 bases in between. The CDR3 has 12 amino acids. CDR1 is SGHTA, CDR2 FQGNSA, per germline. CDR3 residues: CASSLGVYTQYF. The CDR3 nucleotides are TGTGCCAGCAGCTTAGGTGTGTATACGCAGTATTTT.

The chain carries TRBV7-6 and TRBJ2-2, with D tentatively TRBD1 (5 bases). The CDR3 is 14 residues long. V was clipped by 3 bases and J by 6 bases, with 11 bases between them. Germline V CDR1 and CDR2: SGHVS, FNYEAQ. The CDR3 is CASSFQGNAGELFF. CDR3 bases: TGTGCCAGCAGCTTCCAGGGAAACGCCGGGGAGCTGTTTTTT.

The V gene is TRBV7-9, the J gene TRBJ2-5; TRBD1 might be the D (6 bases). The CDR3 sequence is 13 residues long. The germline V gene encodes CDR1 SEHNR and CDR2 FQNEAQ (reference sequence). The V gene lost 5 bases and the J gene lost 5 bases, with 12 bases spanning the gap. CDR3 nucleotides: TGTGCCAGCAGCACAGGGCTAGGGGAGACCCAGTACTTC. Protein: CASSTGLGETQYF.

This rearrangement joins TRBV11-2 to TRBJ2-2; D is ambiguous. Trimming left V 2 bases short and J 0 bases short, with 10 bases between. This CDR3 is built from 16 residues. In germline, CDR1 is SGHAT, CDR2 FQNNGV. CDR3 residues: CASSLLPEANTGELFF. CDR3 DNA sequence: TGTGCCAGCAGCTTACTACCCGAGGCGAACACCGGGGAGCTGTTTTTT.

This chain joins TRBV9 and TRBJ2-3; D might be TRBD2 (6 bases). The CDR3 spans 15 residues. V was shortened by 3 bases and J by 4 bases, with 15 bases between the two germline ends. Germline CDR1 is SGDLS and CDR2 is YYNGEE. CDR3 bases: TGTGCCAGCAGCGGCGCCGGGACTCGAGCAGATACGCAGTATTTT. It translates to CASSGAGTRADTQYF. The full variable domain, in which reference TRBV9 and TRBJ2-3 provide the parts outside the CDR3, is DSGVTQTPKHLITATGQRVTLRCSPRSGDLSVYWYQQSLDQGLQFLIQYYNGEERAKGNILERFSAQQFPDLHSELNLSSLELGDSALYFCASSGAGTRADTQYFGPGTRLTVL.

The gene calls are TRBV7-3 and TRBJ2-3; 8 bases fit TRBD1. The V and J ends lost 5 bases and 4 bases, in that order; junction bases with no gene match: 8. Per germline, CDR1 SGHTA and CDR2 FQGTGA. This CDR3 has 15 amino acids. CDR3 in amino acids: CASSVHRGSADTQYF. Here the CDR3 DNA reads TGTGCCAGCAGCGTACACAGGGGGAGTGCAGATACGCAGTATTTT. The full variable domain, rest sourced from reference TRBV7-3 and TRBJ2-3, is GAGVSQTPSNKVTEKGKYVELRCDPISGHTALYWYRQSLGQGPEFLIYFQGTGAADDSGLPNDRFFAVRPEGSVSTLKIQRTERGDSAVYLCASSVHRGSADTQYFGPGTRLTVL.